This is a list of T cell receptor beta chains from one sample in a study of T cell responses to AZD1222 COVID-19 vaccine. The protocol was immunoSEQ multiplex PCR, while the TCRdb copy is restricted to in-frame clones and leaves out a portion. The sample includes 150,000 to 200,000 clones, 85% to 90% seen only once; the top ten take 2.5% to 3%. Source: peripheral blood, taken on day 0 of MenACWY control vaccination. Source of these receptors: an adult in good health. Each CDR3 is given with its conserved first and last residue. Fields, in order: J gene, V gene, CDR3 length, D gene, clone size, CDR3 DNA, CDR3 protein. The D gene is left open where the match is weak. The size entry is marked missing in some rows and otherwise reads once, few, many or a size class.

J: TRBJ2-3; V: TRBV12-3/TRBV12-4; length: 12; D: NA; size: NA; DNA: TGTGCCACCCACTTTAGGACAGATACGCAGTATTTT; CDR3: CATHFRTDTQYF
J: TRBJ2-1; V: TRBV11-2; length: 14; D: NA; size: NA; DNA: TGTGCCAGCAGCTTCCTTAGGGGATACAATGAGCAGTTCTTC; CDR3: CASSFLRGYNEQFF
J: TRBJ2-3; V: TRBV7-2; length: 11; D: NA; size: once; DNA: TGTGCCAGCAGCCACCCGGATACGCAGTATTTT; CDR3: CASSHPDTQYF
J: TRBJ1-3; V: TRBV2; length: 12; D: NA; size: NA; DNA: TGTGCCAGCAACAGAGATGGAAACACCATATATTTT; CDR3: CASNRDGNTIYF
J: TRBJ2-5; V: TRBV2; length: 17; D: TRBD2; size: NA; DNA: TGTGCCAGCAGTCTTGGACTAGCGGGCAAGGGTAGAGAGACCCAGTACTTC; CDR3: CASSLGLAGKGRETQYF
J: TRBJ2-7; V: TRBV4-1; length: 16; D: TRBD1; size: NA; DNA: TGCGCCAGCAGCCAAGTGATCGCTAGGGGGCCCTACGAGCAGTACTTC; CDR3: CASSQVIARGPYEQYF
J: TRBJ1-2; V: TRBV29-1; length: 11; D: NA; size: few; DNA: TGCAGCGTTGGACAGGACTATGGCTACACCTTC; CDR3: CSVGQDYGYTF
J: TRBJ1-2; V: TRBV3-1/TRBV3-2; length: 14; D: TRBD1; size: once; DNA: TGTGCCAGCAGCCAAGAGTCACAGGGGGGCGGCTACACCTTC; CDR3: CASSQESQGGGYTF
J: TRBJ2-5; V: TRBV3-1/TRBV3-2; length: 13; D: NA; size: NA; DNA: TGTGCCAGCAGAAGGGGGGTAGGGGAGACCCAGTACTTC; CDR3: CASRRGVGETQYF
J: TRBJ2-5; V: TRBV5-1; length: 13; D: NA; size: NA; DNA: TGCGCCAGCAGCTTGGCGGGGGTAGAGACCCAGTACTTC; CDR3: CASSLAGVETQYF
J: TRBJ1-5; V: TRBV19; length: 14; D: NA; size: NA; DNA: TGTGCCACTGGGGCAGGGCGAGACAATCAGCCCCAGCATTTT; CDR3: CATGAGRDNQPQHF
J: TRBJ2-7; V: TRBV18; length: 16; D: TRBD1; size: few; DNA: TGTGCCAGCTCACTCGACCCAGGGGGCGCGGGGTACGAGCAGTACTTC; CDR3: CASSLDPGGAGYEQYF
J: TRBJ2-7; V: TRBV5-1; length: 14; D: TRBD2; size: NA; DNA: TGCGCCAGCAGCAGGGGTGGACTAGCAGGCGAGCAGTACTTC; CDR3: CASSRGGLAGEQYF
J: TRBJ1-2; V: TRBV5-1; length: 13; D: NA; size: NA; DNA: TGCGCCAGCAGCGACAGAATTAACTATGGCTACACCTTC; CDR3: CASSDRINYGYTF
J: TRBJ1-2; V: TRBV6-6; length: 13; D: NA; size: NA; DNA: TGTGCCAGCATCACCCAGGGAGGGCGGAACTACACCTTC; CDR3: CASITQGGRNYTF
J: TRBJ1-3; V: TRBV14; length: 17; D: NA; size: NA; DNA: TGTGCCAGCAGCCAAGATCGGGATTATACGGGAAAGGGCACCATATATTTT; CDR3: CASSQDRDYTGKGTIYF
J: TRBJ2-5; V: TRBV28; length: 13; D: NA; size: NA; DNA: TGTGCCAGCAGTTTAAGTCTCCAAGAGACCCAGTACTTC; CDR3: CASSLSLQETQYF
J: TRBJ2-7; V: TRBV7-3; length: 13; D: NA; size: NA; DNA: TGTGCCAGCAGCTCAAGCCCAGGGGAAATGCAGTACTTC; CDR3: CASSSSPGEMQYF
J: TRBJ2-3; V: TRBV19; length: 15; D: NA; size: NA; DNA: TGTGCCAGTAGTATATTAGGGGCTACCACAGATACGCAGTATTTT; CDR3: CASSILGATTDTQYF
J: TRBJ2-7; V: TRBV25-1; length: 15; D: TRBD2; size: NA; DNA: TGTGCCAGCAGTGAAGGAGGTGCGGGGGACTACGAGCAGTACTTC; CDR3: CASSEGGAGDYEQYF
J: TRBJ1-5; V: TRBV3-1/TRBV3-2; length: 14; D: TRBD1; size: NA; DNA: TGTGCCAGCAGCCAAAAGACAGGGGGACAGCCCCAGCATTTT; CDR3: CASSQKTGGQPQHF
J: TRBJ2-1; V: TRBV5-1; length: 16; D: NA; size: NA; DNA: TGCGCCAGCAGCTTGGGGGGCGGGACGAACTACAATGAGCAGTTCTTC; CDR3: CASSLGGGTNYNEQFF
J: TRBJ1-5; V: TRBV19; length: 14; D: NA; size: NA; DNA: TGTGCCAGTAGTATAGGGGGGTTTAATCAGCCCCAGCATTTT; CDR3: CASSIGGFNQPQHF
J: TRBJ1-1; V: TRBV30; length: 14; D: NA; size: NA; DNA: TGTGCCTGGAGTGTGTGGGGGGAGAACACTGAAGCTTTCTTT; CDR3: CAWSVWGENTEAFF
J: TRBJ1-3; V: TRBV5-6; length: 18; D: TRBD1; size: NA; DNA: TGTGCCAGCAGCTGGGTGACAGGGGGCCGAGACTCTGGAAACACCATATATTTT; CDR3: CASSWVTGGRDSGNTIYF